The clone carrying this TCR beta chain was detected once. This record belongs to a study of blood T cell repertoires in COVID-19. Study-wide context: There were acute and convalescent COVID-19 samples, and they came from the United States, Italy and Spain. Sources were T cells, B-cell-depleted T cells, or PBMCs; the material itself was cDNA or gDNA.

V gave up 5 bases and J gave up 2 bases, with 10 bases separating them. CDR1 is SGHVS, CDR2 FNYEAQ, per germline. This CDR3 has 15 residues. In the authors' workflow: Amplifying reference gene primers gave estimates of nucleated cell counts. Sequencing was performed with immunoSEQ multiplex PCR; in TCRdb, only in-frame clones are kept and a portion is missing. V, J and clone size are those of that table, while D and trimming were read from the DNA. Among 350,000 or so clones listed, about 89% were seen once. The TCR comes from a woman aged 30 to 39 with COVID-19, enrolled during active disease. The sequenced material came from peripheral blood. V is TRBV7-6 and J is TRBJ1-6, with D hard to call. In DNA form, the CDR3 reads TGTGCCAGCAGCGAGAGCACGACCTATAATTCACCCCTCCACTTT. This sequence encodes CASSESTTYNSPLHF.